This TCR beta chain derives from a study of cytomegalovirus exposure and HLA in healthy donors. General study findings and limits: The authors considered a cluster of highly shared sequence variants likely to be a sequencing artifact. Later analysis reportedly placed an Asian-associated ancestry cluster below the roughly 640-donor mean in N-insertions.

Both 60 Vbeta primers and 13 Jbeta primers went into the PCR. TCRdb's table, derived via immunoSEQ multiplex PCR, lists solely in-frame clones and lacks some. The sample has 200,000 to 250,000 clones, 83% seen once; the top ten hold 1.4%. Comment on this clone: As yet, its antigen is unknown.

CDR3 size: 15 residues. Trimming removed 5 bases from V and 4 bases from J; junction bases left unmatched: 6. Germline V lookup: CDR1 SGHVS, CDR2 FQNEAQ. J is TRBJ2-2 and V is TRBV7-8, with 8 bases lining up with TRBD1. The source of this sequence is a girl aged 5-17 years in good health and CMV-seronegative. Source material: PBMCs. CDR3 sequence: CASSGRDRPTGELFF. CDR3 sequence (DNA): TGTGCCAGCAGCGGCCGGGACAGGCCCACCGGGGAGCTGTTTTTT.